This T cell receptor (beta chain) was sequenced for a study of cytotoxic CD8 clonotypes in ibrutinib-treated CLL. Study overall: Of a cohort that held around 11 relapsed/refractory and roughly 15 treatment-naive patients, roughly 18 were IGHV unmutated. Average yields of approximately 260,000 productive templates and 80,000 to 95,000 productive rearrangements characterized the samples. Study conclusions and caveats: Contraction or stability on treatment was seen for public clonotypes, which were uncommon. Clonality rose at ibrutinib response, held steady in sustained remission, and fell toward baseline at progression.

Of note for this clone: The antigen is undetermined.

Clones were sequenced by immunoSEQ multiplex PCR, and TCRdb holds only the in-frame ones, with some missing. The repertoire consists of tens of thousands of clones, with approximately 51% occurring once and the leading ten covering 15% to 20%. The CDR3 has 14 residues. V lost 6 bases and J lost 7; bases outside the gene matches: 3. Per germline, CDR1 LNHDA and CDR2 SQIVND (reference sequence). The chain couples TRBV19 to TRBJ1-6, with 10 bases matching TRBD1. Sequencing used PBMCs, obtained before ibrutinib treatment. The origin of this receptor is a human donor with chronic lymphocytic leukemia. The CDR3 loop reads CASSSTGGNSPLHF. The CDR3 DNA follows: TGTGCCAGTAGCTCGACAGGGGGCAATTCACCCCTCCACTTT. Based on the CDR3 plus reference TRBV19 and TRBJ1-6, the full variable domain is DGGITQSPKYLFRKEGQNVTLSCEQNLNHDAMYWYRQDPGQGLRLIYYSQIVNDFQKGDIAEGYSVSREKKESFPLTVTSAQKNPTAFYLCASSSTGGNSPLHFGNGTRLTVT.